These 5 T cell receptor beta chains were all obtained from the same sample, sequenced in a study of cytomegalovirus exposure and HLA in healthy donors listed by TCRdb under 2017. The library was produced with the immunoSEQ multiplex PCR assay. A mixture of 60 forward primers for TCR Vbeta segments and 13 reverse primers for TCR Jbeta segments was used in the multiplex PCR. TCRdb's version of the immuneACCESS table is confined to in-frame rearrangements and falls short of the full clone set. An unresolved V gene accounts for under half of the shortfall where checked; the remainder is of unknown origin. The table for this sample lists some 140,000 clones; about four fifths of them were counted only once. The leading ten clones occupy about 4.3% of the sample. Sequencing input: PBMCs. The origin of the receptors is a man aged 30-40 years in good health.

This clone was counted a few times. Other DNA sequences in the same sample also yield this CDR3. V is TRBV2 and J is TRBJ1-5; D might be TRBD1 (5 bases). Germline V gene sequence: CDR1 SNHLY, CDR2 FYNNEI. The CDR3 contains 13 residues. V lost 6 bases, J lost 5 bases, and 11 bases lay in between. CDR3 DNA sequence: TGTGCCAGCAGCCGGGACTCATATCAGCCCCAGCATTTT. It is translated as CASSRDSYQPQHF.

This chain links TRBV7-9 with TRBJ2-1; a weak D match, TRBD1 (6 bases). The germline CDR1 and CDR2 sequences are SEHNR and FQNEAQ (reference sequence). Trimming removed 4 bases from V and 1 base from J, with 14 bases in between. This CDR3 has 16 amino acids. CDR3 residues: CASSSVGGRSYNEQFF. For the CDR3, the DNA is TGTGCCAGCAGCTCCGTTGGGGGCAGGTCCTACAATGAGCAGTTCTTC.

The V call is TRBV5-6, the J call TRBJ2-5; 8 bases fit TRBD1. The germline CDR1 and CDR2 sequences are SGHDT and YYEEEE. J lost 5 bases, V lost 4 bases, and 10 bases had no gene match. The CDR3 has 15 residues. CDR3 loop: CASSQGGQVGETQYF. DNA for the CDR3: TGTGCCAGCAGCCAGGGGGGACAGGTGGGGGAGACCCAGTACTTC.

The chain combines TRBV6-5 with TRBJ2-5; possible D gene TRBD1, 6 bases. The CDR3 is 15 amino acids. The germline V gene encodes CDR1 MNHEY and CDR2 SVGAGI. V was clipped by 6 bases and J by 2 bases, with 16 bases between them. The CDR3 loop reads CASSPVGQPQETQYF. The CDR3 DNA follows: TGTGCCAGCAGCCCGGTCGGACAGCCTCAAGAGACCCAGTACTTC.

A few counts support this clone. The chain is built from TRBV7-2 and TRBJ2-1; the match to TRBD1 covers 7 bases. The CDR3 is 17 residues long. The germline V gene has CDR1 SGHTA and CDR2 FQGNSA. With V trimmed by 5 bases and J by 0 bases, 10 bases remained unmatched. CDR3 amino acids: CASSRPGQASSYNEQFF. As DNA, the CDR3 is TGTGCCAGCAGCCGCCCTGGACAGGCCAGCTCCTACAATGAGCAGTTCTTC.